Each of the 21 T cell receptor beta chains below was sequenced from the same sample in a study of blood T cells in healthy people across ages. A J-beta primer mix and a sample-barcoded 5' primer were used in a second PCR of about 7 to 12 cycles. Each CDR3 protein is one row after TCRdb ran MiXCR on the 5' RACE reads. The repertoire holds about 1.7 million distinct CDR3 sequences, with 25% to 30% as singletons. Sequenced: blood. Source of these receptors: a woman aged 25 to 45 in good health.

The genes are TRBV15 and TRBJ2-1; 12 bases align to TRBD2. The CDR3 runs to 17 residues. Germline CDR1 and CDR2: LNHNV and YYDKDF (reference sequence). After removal of 0 bases from V and 7 bases from J, the junction contained 7 bases not matched to a gene. CDR3 residues: CATSREGGTSGLNEQFF. As DNA, the CDR3 is TGTGCCACCAGCAGAGAGGGGGGGACTAGCGGGTTAAATGAGCAGTTCTTC.

This clonotype was observed a few times. The chain joins TRBV5-1 to TRBJ1-1; tentatively, D is TRBD1 (5 bases). The V end lost 4 bases, the J end lost 3 bases, and 16 bases lay between the germline ends. Looked up from germline, CDR1 is SGHRS and CDR2 is YFSETQ. The CDR3 has 15 amino acids. The CDR3 is CASSPGPLAYTEAFF. The CDR3 DNA sequence: TGCGCCAGCAGCCCGGGACCTCTGGCCTACACTGAAGCTTTCTTT.

This chain links TRBV18 with TRBJ2-1, with D possibly TRBD2 on 6 matching bases. Trimming stripped 3 bases from V and 1 base from J, with 16 bases between. The CDR3 is made up of 17 amino acids. Germline assignment: CDR1 KGHSH and CDR2 LQKENI. The CDR3 DNA is TGTGCCAGCTCACCTCCGGAGGGGAGAAGATCCTACAATGAGCAGTTCTTC. Its protein product is CASSPPEGRRSYNEQFF.

V and J are TRBV20-1 and TRBJ1-2, with 8 nucleotides matching TRBD1. The CDR3 consists of 13 residues. J was trimmed by 6 bases and V by 5 bases; bases with no gene match: 8. Germline CDR1 reads DFQATT; CDR2 reads SNEGSKA (reference sequence). CDR3 residues: CSAPGGQGHGYTF. DNA of the CDR3: TGCAGTGCTCCAGGCGGACAGGGCCATGGCTACACCTTC.

This clonotype was picked up many times. CDR3 sequence (DNA): TGTGCCATCAGTGAGTATCCGACAGCCTCCTACGAGCAGTACTTC. Translated, it gives CAISEYPTASYEQYF. The genes are TRBV10-3 and TRBJ2-7; a weak D match, TRBD1 (5 bases). The germline V and J ends were trimmed by 1 base and 0 bases, with 10 bases remaining between them. This CDR3 has 15 residues. Germline-derived CDR1 and CDR2 are ENHRY and SYGVKD.

A few counts support this clonotype. The rearrangement joins TRBV29-1 to TRBJ2-7; 8 positions agree with TRBD2. V dropped 7 bases and J dropped 3; count of bases not matched to a gene: 11. The germline CDR1 and CDR2 sequences are SQVTM and ANQGSEA. The CDR3 sequence is 14 residues long. The CDR3 region has the DNA TGCAGCGCCGACTCTAGCGGGCCGAGCTACGAGCAGTACTTC. Its protein is CSADSSGPSYEQYF.

V and J are TRBV20-1 and TRBJ1-2, with 8 positions matching TRBD1. Unmatched junction bases numbered 12, after V lost 3 bases and J lost 0 bases. Germline V gene sequence: CDR1 DFQATT, CDR2 SNEGSKA (reference sequence). The CDR3 covers 17 residues. The CDR3 nucleotides read TGCAGTGCTAGGGGCCTAATCGGGACAGGTACTAACTATGGCTACACCTTC. This gives the protein CSARGLIGTGTNYGYTF.

The rearrangement uses TRBV10-3 and TRBJ2-5; D gene uncertain. Germline CDR1 reads ENHRY; CDR2 reads SYGVKD. V lost 5 bases and J lost 3, with 10 bases in between. The CDR3 totals 13 residues. The CDR3 nucleotides are TGTGCCATCAGTCAAGACGGTAAAGAGACCCAGTACTTC. This codes for CAISQDGKETQYF.

This chain connects TRBV18 to TRBJ2-3, with TRBD1 identical over 7 bases. Germline CDR1 is KGHSH and CDR2 is LQKENI. J gave up 4 bases and V 8 bases, and 9 bases lay outside the gene matches. The CDR3 contains 14 residues. CDR3 region: CASPTSGTADTQYF. In DNA form, the CDR3 reads TGTGCCAGCCCAACCTCCGGGACAGCAGATACGCAGTATTTT.

The chain uses TRBV20-1 and TRBJ1-2; 7 bases are shared with TRBD1. The V and J ends lost 3 bases and 1 base, in that order; junction bases with no gene match: 2. CDR1 is DFQATT, CDR2 SNEGSKA, per germline (reference sequence). CDR3 length: 13 amino acids. This chain's CDR3 is CSARTGNNYGYTF. The CDR3 region has the DNA TGCAGTGCTAGGACAGGGAATAACTATGGCTACACCTTC.

This clonotype has ten or more counts. V usage is TRBV20-1 and J usage is TRBJ2-1; 9 positions match TRBD2. CDR1 and CDR2 from the germline V gene are DFQATT and SNEGSKA (reference sequence). Trimming took 2 bases from V and 7 from J; bases not matched to a gene: 12. CDR3 length: 16 residues. CDR3 bases: TGCAGTGCTAGAATTTTAGCGGGAGATCGTCTGAATGAGCAGTTCTTC. Residues: CSARILAGDRLNEQFF.

This clonotype was counted many times. The V call is TRBV7-3, the J call TRBJ2-1; D is perhaps TRBD1 (5 bases). This CDR3 is 13 amino acids long. Looked up from germline, CDR1 is SGHTA and CDR2 is FQGTGA. The germline V and J ends were trimmed by 2 bases and 7 bases, with 9 bases remaining between them. The CDR3 sequence: CASSLLSGNEQFF. The CDR3 DNA follows: TGTGCCAGCAGCTTATTATCAGGGAATGAGCAGTTCTTC.

The rearrangement links TRBV3-1 to TRBJ2-5; TRBD1 matches 7 bases. The DNA matches TRBJ2-7 better at its end, which makes the J call doubtful. The CDR3 is 16 amino acids. CDR1 is LGHDT and CDR2 is YNNKEL in the germline V gene (reference sequence). For the CDR3, the DNA is TGTGCCAGCAGTCTGAAGACAACAGGGGCGGGCTACGAGCAGTACTTC. Its protein is CASSLKTTGAGYEQYF.

The chain couples TRBV7-2 to TRBJ2-1; TRBD2 agrees at 14 bases. This CDR3 has 19 residues. The J segment lost 7 bases and the V segment lost 5 bases, leaving 16 bases of the junction unmatched. Germline-derived CDR1 and CDR2 are SGHTA and FQGNSA. CDR3 sequence (DNA): TGTGCCAGCAGCCACCCGGGACTAGCGGGAGATTTTAAAACGAATGAGCAGTTCTTC. Protein: CASSHPGLAGDFKTNEQFF.

This clonotype was seen just once. J is TRBJ1-4 and V is TRBV5-6; perhaps TRBD1 as D (6 bases). CDR1 and CDR2 from the germline V gene are SGHDT and YYEEEE. Trimming cost V 4 bases and J 0 bases, with 13 bases left between them. This CDR3 comprises 16 residues. In DNA, the CDR3 is TGTGCCAGCAGCATCACCGGGACAACAACTAATGAAAAACTGTTTTTT. Translating it yields CASSITGTTTNEKLFF. Drawing the rest from reference TRBV5-6 and TRBJ1-4, the complete variable domain is DAGVTQSPTHLIKTRGQQVTLRCSPKSGHDTVSWYQQALGQGPQFIFQYYEEEERQRGNFPDRFSGHQFPNYSSELNVNALLLGDSALYLCASSITGTTTNEKLFFGSGTQLSVL.

In the case of this clonotype: Germline is not matched at one junction end, which may reflect a read error. The gene calls are TRBV12-3 or TRBV12-4 and TRBJ2-5, with no clear D. There are 12 residues in the CDR3. The CDR3 DNA reads as TGTGCCAGCAGTTCCGCCCAAGAGACCCACTACTTC. It encodes CASSSAQETHYF.

The chain carries TRBV2 and TRBJ2-5; 9 bases are a match to TRBD2. Losses at the gene ends were 6 bases for V and 11 bases for J; bases not matched to a gene: 13. The CDR3 loop spans 14 amino acids. Germline V lookup: CDR1 SNHLY, CDR2 FYNNEI. The CDR3 is CASRDLAGSREQYF. DNA of the CDR3: TGTGCCAGCAGAGACCTAGCGGGGTCAAGGGAGCAGTACTTC.

The chain couples TRBV7-7 to TRBJ2-1; 11 nucleotides align to TRBD2. The junction had 10 bases not matched to a gene; V was cut back by 2 bases and J by 4 bases. The CDR3 contains 18 residues. Germline V lookup: CDR1 SSHAT, CDR2 FNYEAQ (reference sequence). The CDR3 DNA reads TGTGCCAGCAGCTTAACTCCTAGCGGGGGGCACCGGTACAATGAGCAGTTCTTC. Protein product: CASSLTPSGGHRYNEQFF.

This clonotype was detected a few times. The chain is built from TRBV6-6 and TRBJ1-6, with D unresolved. Between the trimmed V and J ends, which lost 6 bases and 3 bases, there was a span of 15 bases. Germline CDR1 MNHNY, CDR2 SVGAGI (reference sequence). This CDR3 is 16 amino acids long. The CDR3 nucleotides are TGTGCCAGCAGCTCAAACGACAAGGGCTATAATTCACCCCTCCACTTT. It codes for CASSSNDKGYNSPLHF.

This clonotype has only a few counts. This chain links TRBV29-1 with TRBJ2-3, with a weak D call TRBD1 (5 bases). Trimming cost V 8 bases and J 0 bases, with 12 bases left between them. This CDR3 contains 13 residues. CDR1 is SQVTM, CDR2 ANQGSEA, per germline. CDR3 DNA sequence: TGCAGCATGACAGCGATGAGCACAGATACGCAGTATTTT. Amino acid sequence: CSMTAMSTDTQYF.

This sequence joins TRBV18 and TRBJ1-1; no firm D call. This CDR3 contains 16 residues. V was pared by 2 bases and J by 1 base, with 14 bases between. Germline CDR1 KGHSH, CDR2 LQKENI. The CDR3 loop is CASSPLEKKQNTEAFF. The CDR3 bases are TGTGCCAGCTCACCATTGGAAAAAAAACAGAACACTGAAGCTTTCTTT.